The rows below give T cell receptor beta chains drawn from one sample of a study of OX40 agonist ivuxolimab in advanced cancers. Only in-frame clones appear in the TCRdb table, and some are missing; sequencing was by immunoSEQ multiplex PCR. The table shows roughly 35,000 clones, with about four fifths occurring only once. The sample consisted of CD4+ or CD8+ T cells sorted from blood, taken in a trial of the OX40 agonist ivuxolimab. These receptors were obtained from an adult with an advanced solid tumor such as melanoma, head and neck, liver or kidney cancer. Each CDR3 is given with its conserved first and last residue. The listing skips clone size in some rows; elsewhere it reads once, few, many or a size class.

v_call	clone_size	j_call	cdr3_aa
TRBV5-1	NA	TRBJ2-1	CASSLPGLANEQFF
TRBV2	NA	TRBJ1-2	CASRTGLRYGYTF
TRBV10-2	NA	TRBJ2-1	CASRGGSSSYNEQFF
TRBV7-3	NA	TRBJ2-3	CASRPHGTDTQYF
TRBV28	NA	TRBJ1-5	CASSLEILNSNQPQHF
TRBV11-3	NA	TRBJ2-7	CASSPGHSSYEQYF
TRBV18	NA	TRBJ2-2	CASSPRQGFGELFF
TRBV5-6	NA	TRBJ1-1	CASSLGHTEAFF
TRBV30	NA	TRBJ1-2	CAWSPPGTGDGYTF
TRBV28	NA	TRBJ1-1	CAVGYTEAFF
TRBV13	NA	TRBJ2-7	CASSPRGGPYEQYF
TRBV5-1	NA	TRBJ1-2	CASSGTAWRGYTF
TRBV7-9	NA	TRBJ2-7	CASSLSGVLYEQYF
TRBV19	NA	TRBJ1-2	CASTPREIYGYTF
TRBV14	NA	TRBJ2-7	CASSQLAGAKVEQYF
TRBV6-6	once	TRBJ1-1	CASTRTGVKEAFF
TRBV7-3	NA	TRBJ2-1	CASSLRDSGSSYNEQFF
TRBV7-9	NA	TRBJ1-2	CASSLGQGSYGYTF
TRBV5-1	NA	TRBJ2-7	CASSLFGYEQYF
TRBV5-4	once	TRBJ2-1	CASSLSRGLNNEQFF
TRBV28	NA	TRBJ2-7	CASSLAAGGASEQYF
TRBV5-6	once	TRBJ1-6	CASSLGAGQGTSPLHF
TRBV7-2	NA	TRBJ2-7	CASRLAGGAEQYF
TRBV30	NA	TRBJ1-5	CAWSKQGGQPQHF
TRBV28	NA	TRBJ2-1	CATNLWAGGSHNEQFF
TRBV7-2	NA	TRBJ2-7	CASSSGTGVQYF
TRBV5-5	NA	TRBJ2-4	CASSSGQGVMYIQYF
TRBV11-2	NA	TRBJ2-7	CASSLGQGDYEQYF
TRBV5-4	NA	TRBJ2-6	CASSLRVRGSGANVLTF
TRBV5-5	NA	TRBJ2-7	CASSRDIQGRYYEQYF
TRBV7-3	once	TRBJ2-2	CASSFGLAGSGGELFF
TRBV4-1	NA	TRBJ1-1	CASSQAAGQGRNTEAFF
TRBV28	NA	TRBJ2-3	CASSPPGPLASDTQYF
TRBV29-1	NA	TRBJ2-1	CSGGGADNEQFF
TRBV6-1	NA	TRBJ2-1	CASSERGSYNEQFF
TRBV4-1	NA	TRBJ2-3	CASSQDLLREQYF
TRBV7-2	NA	TRBJ1-2	CASSPRQGGYTF
TRBV13	once	TRBJ2-7	CASSLEASRDYEQYF
TRBV28	NA	TRBJ2-3	CASSLRNTQYF
TRBV29-1	NA	TRBJ2-3	CSVETNQGADTQYF
TRBV18	NA	TRBJ2-7	CASSKFSYEQYF
TRBV11-3	NA	TRBJ2-2	CASSFSQNTGELFF
TRBV7-9	NA	TRBJ2-7	CASSHPGSGHSGYEQYF
TRBV7-9	NA	TRBJ1-6	CASSLDWGRTPLHF
TRBV7-8	NA	TRBJ1-2	CASSRLSGAGYGYTF
TRBV30	NA	TRBJ2-4	CAGTGTGRFLAKNIQYF
TRBV30	few	TRBJ1-2	CAWNLGQGIGYTF
TRBV2	NA	TRBJ2-7	CASKTPSQGLDEQYF
TRBV6-7	NA	TRBJ2-2	CASTSPSTSGDHRNTGELFF
TRBV30	NA	TRBJ1-2	CAWDSNYGYTF
TRBV6-1	NA	TRBJ1-4	CASSGQGVEKLFF
TRBV19	NA	TRBJ1-2	CASRWTGTYGYTF
TRBV29-1	NA	TRBJ1-3	CSVGTGSLENTIYF
TRBV19	NA	TRBJ2-5	CASSTLPGQGETQYF
TRBV11-2	NA	TRBJ2-5	CASSLPGLRETQYF
TRBV5-1	NA	TRBJ1-1	CASSGTVTRGTEAFF
TRBV29-1	NA	TRBJ2-3	CSVDSGRGTDTQYF
TRBV30	NA	TRBJ2-7	CALTGGTTYEQYF
TRBV11-2	NA	TRBJ2-7	CASSFNRDSYEQYF
TRBV11-1	NA	TRBJ1-4	CASSSGKWDEKLFF